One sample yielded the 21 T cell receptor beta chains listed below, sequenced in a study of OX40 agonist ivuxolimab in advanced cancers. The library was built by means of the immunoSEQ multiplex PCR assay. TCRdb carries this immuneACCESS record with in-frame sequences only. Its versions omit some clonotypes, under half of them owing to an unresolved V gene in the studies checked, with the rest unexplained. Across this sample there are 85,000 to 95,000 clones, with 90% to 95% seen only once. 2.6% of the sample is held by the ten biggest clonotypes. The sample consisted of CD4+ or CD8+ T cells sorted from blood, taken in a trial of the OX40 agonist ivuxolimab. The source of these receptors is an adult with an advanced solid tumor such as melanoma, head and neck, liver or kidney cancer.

As DNA, the CDR3 is TGTGCCAGCAAGGTGGGCAATCAGCCCCAGCATTTT. It is translated as CASKVGNQPQHF. The V gene is TRBV28, the J gene TRBJ1-5; D not certain. CDR1 MDHEN and CDR2 SYDVKM come from the germline V gene. The V and J ends lost 7 bases and 2 bases respectively, with 6 bases between them. The CDR3 runs to 12 residues.

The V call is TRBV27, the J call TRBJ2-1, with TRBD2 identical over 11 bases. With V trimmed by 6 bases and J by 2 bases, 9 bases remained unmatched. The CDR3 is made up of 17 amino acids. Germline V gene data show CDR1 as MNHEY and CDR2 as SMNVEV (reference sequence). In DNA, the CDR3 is TGTGCCAGCAGCTTAATTGGGGGACTAGCGGCCTACAATGAGCAGTTCTTC. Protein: CASSLIGGLAAYNEQFF.

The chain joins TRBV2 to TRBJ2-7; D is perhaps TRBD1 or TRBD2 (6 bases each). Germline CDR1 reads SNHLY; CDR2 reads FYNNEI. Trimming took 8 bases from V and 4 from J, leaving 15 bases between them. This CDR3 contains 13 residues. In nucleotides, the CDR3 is TGTGCCAGCCAGAGGGGGGTTGGGTACGAGCAGTACTTC. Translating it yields CASQRGVGYEQYF. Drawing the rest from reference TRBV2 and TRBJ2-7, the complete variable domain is EPEVTQTPSHQVTQMGQEVILRCVPISNHLYFYWYRQILGQKVEFLVSFYNNEISEKSEIFDDQFSVERPDGSNFTLKIRSTKLEDSAMYFCASQRGVGYEQYFGPGTRLTVT.

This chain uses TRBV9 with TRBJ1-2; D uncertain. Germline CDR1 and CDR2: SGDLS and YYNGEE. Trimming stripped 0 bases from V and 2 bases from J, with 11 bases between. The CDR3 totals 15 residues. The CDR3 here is CASSVASMGNYGYTF. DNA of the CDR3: TGTGCCAGCAGCGTAGCTTCCATGGGAAACTATGGCTACACCTTC.

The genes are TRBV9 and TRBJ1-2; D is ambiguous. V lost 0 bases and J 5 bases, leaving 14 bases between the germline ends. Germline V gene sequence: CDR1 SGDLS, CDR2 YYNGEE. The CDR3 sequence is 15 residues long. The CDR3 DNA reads TGTGCCAGCAGCGTAGTGCCAGAGAGCACTTATGGCTACACCTTC. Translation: CASSVVPESTYGYTF.

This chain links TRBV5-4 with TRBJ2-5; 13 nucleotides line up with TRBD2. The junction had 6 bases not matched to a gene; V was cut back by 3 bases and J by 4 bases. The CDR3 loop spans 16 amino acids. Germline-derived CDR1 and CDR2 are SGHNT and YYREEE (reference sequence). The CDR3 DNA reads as TGTGCCAGCAGCTCCGGACTAGCGGGAGTCCGAGAGACCCAGTACTTC. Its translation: CASSSGLAGVRETQYF.

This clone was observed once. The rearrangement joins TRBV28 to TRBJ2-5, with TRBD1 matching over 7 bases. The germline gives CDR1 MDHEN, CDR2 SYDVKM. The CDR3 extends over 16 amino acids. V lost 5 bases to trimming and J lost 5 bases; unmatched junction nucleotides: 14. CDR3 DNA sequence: TGTGCCAGCAGTACCCAATTACAGGGGAAAGCGGAGACCCAGTACTTC. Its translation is CASSTQLQGKAETQYF.

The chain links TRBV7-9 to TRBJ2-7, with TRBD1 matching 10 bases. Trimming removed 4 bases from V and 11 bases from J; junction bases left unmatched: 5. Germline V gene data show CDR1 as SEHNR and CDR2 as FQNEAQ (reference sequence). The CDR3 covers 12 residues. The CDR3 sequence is CASSSAGTGEYF. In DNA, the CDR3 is TGTGCCAGCAGCTCCGCTGGGACAGGGGAGTACTTC.

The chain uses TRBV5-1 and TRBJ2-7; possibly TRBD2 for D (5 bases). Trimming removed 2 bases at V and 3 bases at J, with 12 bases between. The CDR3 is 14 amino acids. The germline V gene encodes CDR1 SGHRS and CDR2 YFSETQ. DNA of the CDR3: TGCGCCAGCAGCTTTATCCCGGGGAACTACGAGCAGTACTTC. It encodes CASSFIPGNYEQYF.

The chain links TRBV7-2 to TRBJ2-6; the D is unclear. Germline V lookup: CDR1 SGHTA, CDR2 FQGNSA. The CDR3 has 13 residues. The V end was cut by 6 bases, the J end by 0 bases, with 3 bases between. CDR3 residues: CASSYSGANVLTF. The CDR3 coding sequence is TGTGCCAGCAGTTACTCTGGGGCCAACGTCCTGACTTTC.

As DNA, the CDR3 is TGTGCCAGCAGCCGCAGCGGGGCCAAAAACATTCAGTACTTC. Amino acid sequence: CASSRSGAKNIQYF. This sequence joins TRBV27 and TRBJ2-4, with D perhaps TRBD2 (6 bases). CDR1 and CDR2 (germline): MNHEY, SMNVEV (reference sequence). The CDR3 consists of 14 residues. Trimming cost V 6 bases and J 1 base, with 10 bases left between them.

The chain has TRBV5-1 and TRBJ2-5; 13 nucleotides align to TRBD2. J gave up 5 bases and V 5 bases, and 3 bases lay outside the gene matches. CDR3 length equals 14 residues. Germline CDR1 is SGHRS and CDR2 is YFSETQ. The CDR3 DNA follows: TGCGCCAGCAGACGGACTAGCGGGAGTGAGACCCAGTACTTC. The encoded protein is CASRRTSGSETQYF.

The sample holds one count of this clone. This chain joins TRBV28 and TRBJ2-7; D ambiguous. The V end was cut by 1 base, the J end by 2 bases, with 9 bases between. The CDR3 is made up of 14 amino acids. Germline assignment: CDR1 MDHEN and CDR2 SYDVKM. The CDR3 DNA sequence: TGTGCCAGCAGTTTATTGGCCCCAGCCTACGAGCAGTACTTC. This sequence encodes CASSLLAPAYEQYF.

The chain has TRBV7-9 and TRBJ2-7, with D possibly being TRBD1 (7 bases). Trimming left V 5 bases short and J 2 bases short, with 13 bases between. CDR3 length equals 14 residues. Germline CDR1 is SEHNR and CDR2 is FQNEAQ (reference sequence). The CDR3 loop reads CASSQQGGTYEQYF. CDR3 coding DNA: TGTGCCAGCAGCCAGCAGGGGGGAACCTACGAGCAGTACTTC.

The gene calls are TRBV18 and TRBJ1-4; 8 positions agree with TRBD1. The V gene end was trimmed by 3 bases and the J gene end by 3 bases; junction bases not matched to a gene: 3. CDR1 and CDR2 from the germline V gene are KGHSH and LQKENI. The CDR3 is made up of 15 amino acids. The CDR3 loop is CASSPPGQANEKLFF. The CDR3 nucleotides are TGTGCCAGCTCACCCCCGGGACAGGCTAATGAAAAACTGTTTTTT.

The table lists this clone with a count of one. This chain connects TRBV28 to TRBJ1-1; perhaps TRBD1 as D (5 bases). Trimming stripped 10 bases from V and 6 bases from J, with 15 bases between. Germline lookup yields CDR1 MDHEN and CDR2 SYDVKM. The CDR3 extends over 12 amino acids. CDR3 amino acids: CATGTAGPEAFF. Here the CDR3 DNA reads TGTGCCACAGGAACAGCGGGACCTGAAGCTTTCTTT.

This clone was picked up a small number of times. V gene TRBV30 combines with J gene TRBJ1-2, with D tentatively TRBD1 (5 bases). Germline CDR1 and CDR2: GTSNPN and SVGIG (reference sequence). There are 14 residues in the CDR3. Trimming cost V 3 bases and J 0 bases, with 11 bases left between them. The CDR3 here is CAWRRRGTNYGYTF. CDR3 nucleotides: TGTGCCTGGAGGAGGAGGGGCACTAACTATGGCTACACCTTC. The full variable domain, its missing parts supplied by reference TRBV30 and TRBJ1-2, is SQTIHQWPATLVQPVGSPLSLECTVEGTSNPNLYWYRQAAGRGLQLLFYSVGIGQISSEVPQNLSASRPQDRQFILSSKKLLLSDSGFYLCAWRRRGTNYGYTFGSGTRLTVV.

For the CDR3, the DNA is TGCAGTGCTAGTAGGGAAAAACTGTTTTTT. This translates into CSASREKLFF. The J gene is TRBJ1-4, the V gene TRBV20-1; D uncertain. V was clipped by 3 bases and J by 8 bases, with 4 bases between them. CDR1 is DFQATT and CDR2 is SNEGSKA in the germline V gene (reference sequence). This CDR3 is 10 amino acids long.

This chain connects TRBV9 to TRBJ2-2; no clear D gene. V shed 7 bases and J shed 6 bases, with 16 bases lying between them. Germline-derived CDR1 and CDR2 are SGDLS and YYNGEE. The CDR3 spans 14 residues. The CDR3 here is CASCPNIGAGELFF. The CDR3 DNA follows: TGTGCCAGCTGCCCTAACATCGGCGCCGGGGAGCTGTTTTTT.

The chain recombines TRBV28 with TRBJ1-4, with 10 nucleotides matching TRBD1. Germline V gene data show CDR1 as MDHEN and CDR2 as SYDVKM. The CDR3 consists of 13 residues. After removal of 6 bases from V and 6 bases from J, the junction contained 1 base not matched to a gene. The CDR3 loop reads CASRTGGDEKLFF. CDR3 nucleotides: TGTGCCAGCAGGACAGGGGGCGATGAAAAACTGTTTTTT.

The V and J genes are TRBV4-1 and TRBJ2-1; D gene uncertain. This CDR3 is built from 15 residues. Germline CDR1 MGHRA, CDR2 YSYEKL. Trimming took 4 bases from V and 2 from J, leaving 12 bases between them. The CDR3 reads CASSRAALTYNEQFF. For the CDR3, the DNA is TGCGCCAGCAGCCGGGCGGCACTAACCTACAATGAGCAGTTCTTC.